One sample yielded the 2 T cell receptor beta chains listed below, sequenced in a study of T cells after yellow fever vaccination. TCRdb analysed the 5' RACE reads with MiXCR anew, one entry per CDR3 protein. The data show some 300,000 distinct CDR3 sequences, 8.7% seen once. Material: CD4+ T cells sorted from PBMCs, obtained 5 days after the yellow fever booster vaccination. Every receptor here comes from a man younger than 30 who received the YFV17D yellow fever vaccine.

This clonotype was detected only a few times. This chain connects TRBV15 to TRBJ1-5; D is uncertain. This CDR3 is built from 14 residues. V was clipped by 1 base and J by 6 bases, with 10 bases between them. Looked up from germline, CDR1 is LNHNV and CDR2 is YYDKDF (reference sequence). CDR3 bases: TGTGCCACCAGCAGAGCCGGGTTCGGTCAGCCCCAGCATTTT. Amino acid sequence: CATSRAGFGQPQHF.

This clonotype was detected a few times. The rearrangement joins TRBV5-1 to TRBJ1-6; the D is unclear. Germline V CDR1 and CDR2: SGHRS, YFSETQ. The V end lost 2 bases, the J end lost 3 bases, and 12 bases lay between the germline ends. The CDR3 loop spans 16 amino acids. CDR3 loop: CASSFVGNSYNSPLHF. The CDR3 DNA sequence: TGCGCCAGCAGCTTCGTTGGGAACAGCTATAATTCACCCCTCCACTTT.